This entry lists 20 T cell receptor beta chains sequenced from one sample in a study of cytotoxic CD8 clonotypes in ibrutinib-treated CLL. Clones were sequenced by immunoSEQ multiplex PCR, and TCRdb holds only the in-frame ones, with some missing. The table lists about 300,000 clones, roughly 76% of them singletons. The specimen was PBMCs, collected at disease progression, from a patient treated with ibrutinib. The source is a human donor with chronic lymphocytic leukemia.

This clone was counted once. J is TRBJ2-2 and V is TRBV4-2; D may be TRBD2 (5 bases). V lost 0 bases, J lost 6 bases, and 17 bases lay in between. Germline lookup yields CDR1 LGHNA and CDR2 YNFKEQ. This CDR3 contains 17 residues. CDR3 nucleotide sequence: TGTGCCAGCAGCCAAGAGCAGCTAGCATCTAGTGCCGGGGAGCTGTTTTTT. Residues: CASSQEQLASSAGELFF.

This clone turned up a few times. The V gene is TRBV2, the J gene TRBJ2-7; D is possibly TRBD1 (6 bases). Germline values: CDR1 SNHLY, CDR2 FYNNEI. CDR3 length: 13 residues. Trimming pared 7 bases from V and 4 bases from J, leaving 14 bases between. DNA for the CDR3: TGTGCCAGCATACGGACAGACTATTACGAGCAGTACTTC. Encoded protein: CASIRTDYYEQYF.

The genes are TRBV9 and TRBJ2-3, with D hard to call. The V end lost 7 bases, the J end lost 6 bases, and 9 bases lay between the germline ends. The V gene's germline CDR1 is SGDLS and CDR2 YYNGEE. CDR3 length: 11 amino acids. The CDR3: CASGPADTQYF. CDR3 coding DNA: TGTGCCAGCGGGCCAGCCGATACGCAGTATTTT.

This chain connects TRBV9 to TRBJ2-1; tentatively, D is TRBD2 (6 bases). This CDR3 has 13 residues. V was cut by 3 bases and J by 10 bases, with 14 bases left in between. Germline CDR1 SGDLS, CDR2 YYNGEE. CDR3 bases: TGTGCCAGCAGCGCGCGGGACTCCCGGGAGCAGTTCTTC. Its protein is CASSARDSREQFF.

This clone was recorded a few times. The chain recombines TRBV5-4 with TRBJ2-6; the D is unclear. Trimming stripped 0 bases from V and 0 bases from J, with 4 bases between. This CDR3 is 15 amino acids long. Germline V lookup: CDR1 SGHNT, CDR2 YYREEE (reference sequence). The CDR3 sequence is CASSLAGSGANVLTF. CDR3 sequence (DNA): TGTGCCAGCAGCTTGGCTGGCTCTGGGGCCAACGTCCTGACTTTC.

J is TRBJ2-5 and V is TRBV18; D perhaps matches TRBD1 (5 bases). The V end was cut by 6 bases, the J end by 4 bases, with 12 bases between. Germline lookup yields CDR1 KGHSH and CDR2 LQKENI. The CDR3 totals 13 residues. DNA of the CDR3: TGTGCCAGCTCGAAGGGGCAAGGAGAGACCCAGTACTTC. Its protein product is CASSKGQGETQYF.

This clone was seen just once. The chain has TRBV25-1 and TRBJ1-4; the D gene is possibly TRBD1 (6 bases). Germline CDR1 MGHDK, CDR2 SYGVNS. The germline V and J ends were trimmed by 0 bases and 0 bases, with 11 bases remaining between them. CDR3 length: 17 residues. CDR3 coding DNA: TGTGCCAGCAGTGAATATCGAGGGGGGGCAACTAATGAAAAACTGTTTTTT. Its protein product is CASSEYRGGATNEKLFF.

This sequence joins TRBV7-8 and TRBJ2-1; 8 bases map to TRBD2. CDR1 is SGHVS and CDR2 is FQNEAQ in the germline V gene. CDR3 length: 14 amino acids. The V gene end was trimmed by 2 bases and the J gene end by 8 bases; junction bases not matched to a gene: 5. The CDR3 loop reads CASSLRAGAHEQFF. CDR3 nucleotide sequence: TGTGCCAGCAGCTTAAGAGCGGGAGCCCATGAGCAGTTCTTC.

V gene TRBV7-9 combines with J gene TRBJ2-3, with TRBD2 matching over 9 bases. V was pared by 5 bases and J by 5 bases, with 8 bases of the junction left unmatched. Per the germline V gene, CDR1 is SEHNR and CDR2 is FQNEAQ (reference sequence). The length of the CDR3 is 15 residues. The CDR3 DNA follows: TGTGCCAGCAGCCGTACTAGCGGGCTACGAGATACGCAGTATTTT. This codes for CASSRTSGLRDTQYF.

The CDR3 DNA follows: TGCGCCAGCAGCCAACTAGGTCCTAATCAGCCCCAGCATTTT. Its translation: CASSQLGPNQPQHF. This chain uses TRBV4-1 with TRBJ1-5; D ambiguous. This CDR3 has 14 residues. CDR1 is MGHRA and CDR2 is YSYEKL in the germline V gene. Trimming pared 2 bases from V and 4 bases from J, leaving 9 bases between.

V and J are TRBV11-3 and TRBJ2-1; weak D call: TRBD1 (6 bases). CDR1 and CDR2 (germline): SGHNT, YENEEA. The CDR3 loop spans 15 amino acids. V was pared by 1 base and J by 7 bases, with 14 bases between. CDR3 sequence (DNA): TGTGCCAGCAGCTTAGTGTACAGGGCCCAAAATGAGCAGTTCTTC. Residues: CASSLVYRAQNEQFF.

This clone was observed a few times. V and J are TRBV2 and TRBJ2-5; tentatively, D is TRBD1 (5 bases). V lost 6 bases and J 5 bases, leaving 16 bases between the germline ends. Per germline, CDR1 SNHLY and CDR2 FYNNEI. The CDR3 runs to 14 residues. CDR3 DNA sequence: TGTGCCAGCAGACCCATAGGGGTAGGGGAGACCCAGTACTTC. Its protein is CASRPIGVGETQYF.

V usage is TRBV7-2 and J usage is TRBJ2-2; the match to TRBD2 covers 7 bases. The length of the CDR3 is 13 residues. Unmatched junction bases numbered 2, after V lost 4 bases and J lost 6 bases. Germline V gene lookup returns CDR1 SGHTA and CDR2 FQGNSA. The CDR3 region is CASSWGRAGELFF. CDR3 DNA sequence: TGTGCCAGCAGCTGGGGGAGGGCCGGGGAGCTGTTTTTT.

The chain employs TRBV7-9 and TRBJ2-6; 8 nucleotides align to TRBD1. Trimming removed 5 bases from V and 0 bases from J; junction bases left unmatched: 9. CDR3 length equals 18 residues. From germline, CDR1 is SEHNR and CDR2 FQNEAQ (reference sequence). CDR3: CASSTDRTGNSGANVLTF. The DNA for the CDR3 is TGTGCCAGCAGCACCGATAGGACAGGGAACTCTGGGGCCAACGTCCTGACTTTC.

J is TRBJ1-3 and V is TRBV7-6; D is perhaps TRBD1 (5 bases). V was clipped by 3 bases and J by 0 bases, with 9 bases between them. Germline assignment: CDR1 SGHVS and CDR2 FNYEAQ. The CDR3 length is 15 residues. The CDR3 protein is CASSFRGDSGNTIYF. Written as DNA, the CDR3 is TGTGCCAGCAGCTTCCGGGGGGACTCTGGAAACACCATATATTTT.

V is TRBV13 and J is TRBJ2-2, with D perhaps matching TRBD1 or TRBD2 (5 bases each). Germline lookup yields CDR1 PRHDT and CDR2 FYEKMQ (reference sequence). This CDR3 comprises 14 residues. Trimming stripped 4 bases from V and 4 bases from J, with 10 bases between. The CDR3 nucleotides are TGTGCCAGCAGCTCGGGACGGAGCACCGGGGAGCTGTTTTTT. Its translation: CASSSGRSTGELFF.

The rearrangement uses TRBV19 and TRBJ2-1; weak D call: TRBD1 (8 bases). Germline CDR1 LNHDA, CDR2 SQIVND (reference sequence). The CDR3 length is 15 residues. V was clipped by 4 bases and J by 7 bases, with 17 bases between them. The CDR3 protein is CASSTTGGDLNEQFF. The DNA for the CDR3 is TGTGCCAGTAGTACTACAGGGGGGGATTTGAATGAGCAGTTCTTC.

This chain joins TRBV2 and TRBJ2-1; D is unclear. CDR1 and CDR2 (germline): SNHLY, FYNNEI. This CDR3 is 14 amino acids long. Trimming removed 4 bases from V and 5 bases from J, with 12 bases in between. CDR3 amino acids: CASSGSRLNNEQFF. CDR3 nucleotide sequence: TGTGCCAGCAGTGGTAGTAGATTGAACAATGAGCAGTTCTTC.

The rearrangement joins TRBV10-1 to TRBJ2-7; 8 nucleotides align to TRBD1. This CDR3 has 12 residues. Per germline, CDR1 WNHNN and CDR2 SYGVQD (reference sequence). The J segment lost 6 bases and the V segment lost 6 bases, leaving 4 bases of the junction unmatched. The CDR3 DNA reads as TGCGCCAGCAGCGCGACAGGGGTCGAGCAGTACTTC. It specifies CASSATGVEQYF.

This clone was seen a handful of times. The rearrangement joins TRBV7-3 to TRBJ2-7; 8 nucleotides align to TRBD1. CDR1 and CDR2 from the germline V gene are SGHTA and FQGTGA. The CDR3 contains 13 residues. The V gene end was trimmed by 4 bases and the J gene end by 5 bases; junction bases not matched to a gene: 4. The CDR3 protein is CASSSRTGHEQYF. For the CDR3, the DNA is TGTGCCAGCAGCTCCAGGACAGGGCACGAGCAGTACTTC. Looking up the rest from reference TRBV7-3 and TRBJ2-7 gives the full variable domain: GAGVSQTPSNKVTEKGKYVELRCDPISGHTALYWYRQSLGQGPEFLIYFQGTGAADDSGLPNDRFFAVRPEGSVSTLKIQRTERGDSAVYLCASSSRTGHEQYFGPGTRLTVT.